These 21 T cell receptor beta chains were sequenced from one sample in a study of vaccination and CD4 T cells after COVID-19 (dated by TCRdb to the early 2020s). No antigen has been assigned to these receptors. Receptor amplification or capture employed PCR. The listed sequencing device is Illumina iSeq 100. DNA from cultured CD4+ T cells underwent TCR sequencing with the Oncomine TCR Beta short-read assay at the Johns Hopkins FTIC core. TCRdb redid the processing of the public reads, applying fastp at Q25 and MiXCR, and retained in-frame beta chains. One record per CDR3 amino acid sequence lists the most common genes and DNA. In all, the sample holds 8,500 to 9,000 distinct CDR3 sequences, and over 40% of those were seen once. The top ten clonotypes cover approximately 11% of the sample. The meaning of the sample's treatment or condition label: roughly 10-day PBMC culture with coronavirus spike peptide pools or control peptides (ViraFEST assay). CD4+ T cells from unexposed donors were collected before the COVID-19 pandemic (2011-2018).

Sequenced material: CD4+ T cells from blood, cultured in vitro. The receptor set was obtained from a human donor in good health.

The chain has TRBV9 and TRBJ2-5; D is uncertain. This CDR3 has 13 amino acids. Trimming shortened V by 0 bases and J by 4 bases, and 7 bases separated the two germline ends. CDR1 and CDR2 from the germline V gene are SGDLS and YYNGEE. This chain's CDR3 is CASSVDLVETQYF. The CDR3 DNA follows: TGTGCCAGCAGCGTAGATCTGGTAGAGACCCAGTACTTC.

Note on this clonotype: A junction boundary mismatches the germline segment, possibly from a read error. The chain combines TRBV6-5 with TRBJ1-5; D may be TRBD1 (6 bases). The germline CDR1 and CDR2 sequences are MNHEY and SVGAGI. The CDR3 has 14 residues. The CDR3 DNA reads TGTGCCAGCAGTTCTCAGGGGCCCAATCGGCCCCAGCATTTT. Protein: CASSSQGPNRPQHF.

This chain connects TRBV15 to TRBJ2-3; TRBD2 matches at 8 bases. J lost 0 bases, V lost 5 bases, and 1 base had no gene match. The germline CDR1 and CDR2 sequences are LNHNV and YYDKDF (reference sequence). The CDR3 spans 14 residues. This CDR3 is CATSRGGSTDTQYF. As DNA, the CDR3 is TGTGCCACCAGCCGGGGGGGCAGCACAGATACGCAGTATTTT.

This clonotype was seen only a few times. The chain has TRBV2 and TRBJ1-6; 10 bases map to TRBD1. The junction had 14 bases not matched to a gene; V was cut back by 8 bases and J by 4 bases. The CDR3 has 18 amino acids. Germline V CDR1 and CDR2: SNHLY, FYNNEI. The CDR3 region has the DNA TGTGCCAGCCGTGGGGGACAGGGGTTTTTGGGGTATAATTCACCCCTCCACTTT. Amino acid sequence: CASRGGQGFLGYNSPLHF.

The chain links TRBV10-3 to TRBJ1-3, with D perhaps matching TRBD1 (6 bases). The CDR3 runs 15 residues. V lost 10 bases, J lost 4 bases, and 20 bases lay in between. Germline loops: CDR1 ENHRY, CDR2 SYGVKD. The CDR3 DNA is TGTGCCACGATCGACAGGCGTATAGGGGGAAACACCATATATTTT. Amino acids: CATIDRRIGGNTIYF.

The chain joins TRBV7-8 to TRBJ2-3; TRBD1 might be the D (5 bases). The V gene lost 5 bases and the J gene lost 0 bases, with 12 bases spanning the gap. Germline-derived CDR1 and CDR2 are SGHVS and FQNEAQ. The CDR3 is 15 amino acids. CDR3 sequence: CASSPQGPSTDTQYF. The CDR3 nucleotides read TGTGCCAGCAGCCCCCAGGGCCCTAGCACAGATACGCAGTATTTT.

The rearrangement uses TRBV30 and TRBJ1-6; 9 bases fit TRBD1. V dropped 5 bases and J dropped 5; count of bases not matched to a gene: 1. CDR3 length: 13 residues. Looked up from germline, CDR1 is GTSNPN and CDR2 is SVGIG (reference sequence). CDR3 DNA sequence: TGTGCCTGGGGGGACAGGGATAATTCACCCCTCCACTTT. It encodes CAWGDRDNSPLHF.

The V call is TRBV11-3, the J call TRBJ1-3, with D possibly TRBD1 on 5 matching bases. This CDR3 contains 19 residues. V lost 1 base to trimming and J lost 0 bases, with 19 bases between them. Germline CDR1 and CDR2: SGHNT and YENEEA. The CDR3 DNA reads TGTGCCAGCAGCTTAGGCCCGGAGGGGACGGCTTTCTCTGGAAACACCATATATTTT. It is translated as CASSLGPEGTAFSGNTIYF.

V usage is TRBV20-1 and J usage is TRBJ2-1; 10 bases are shared with TRBD2. This CDR3 comprises 15 residues. With V trimmed by 6 bases and J by 7 bases, 12 bases remained unmatched. Germline assignment: CDR1 DFQATT and CDR2 SNEGSKA (reference sequence). The CDR3, as DNA: TGCAGTGCAACTCCTAGCGGGAGTGTGATGAATGAGCAGTTCTTC. Protein: CSATPSGSVMNEQFF.

This chain joins TRBV2 and TRBJ1-4, with 8 bases fitting TRBD1. The CDR3 spans 13 residues. V gave up 5 bases and J gave up 8 bases; unmatched junction bases: 4. Germline CDR1 reads SNHLY; CDR2 reads FYNNEI. CDR3 DNA sequence: TGTGCCAGCAGTTCCGGGACAGGCGAAAAACTGTTTTTT. This codes for CASSSGTGEKLFF.

The V gene is TRBV10-2, the J gene TRBJ1-6; 8 nucleotides align to TRBD1. There are 16 residues in the CDR3. With 6 bases clipped from V and 9 bases from J, the junction kept 13 bases outside the gene matches. CDR1 and CDR2 (germline): WSHSY, SAAADI. The CDR3 region has the DNA TGCGCCAGCAGGGCGACAGGGGCCCAGAATTTTTCACCCCTCCACTTT. Encoded protein: CASRATGAQNFSPLHF.

The J gene is TRBJ1-1, the V gene TRBV5-1; D may be TRBD1 (5 bases). From germline, CDR1 is SGHRS and CDR2 YFSETQ. Trimming left V 1 base short and J 8 bases short, with 12 bases between. This CDR3 is built from 13 residues. The DNA for the CDR3 is TGCGCCAGCAGCTTGTCCACAGGAAAAGAAGCTTTCTTT. Translating it yields CASSLSTGKEAFF.

This clonotype was detected only a few times. The genes are TRBV21-1 and TRBJ2-5; the D call in the table, TRBD1, was not verified against the DNA. TRBV21-1 is shown as a pseudogene. The CDR3 is 15 residues long. CDR3 DNA sequence: TGTGCGTTATGTTTGGACAGGGGGCTGGGTGAGACCCAGTACTTC. This sequence encodes CALCLDRGLGETQYF.

J is TRBJ2-1 and V is TRBV20-1, with a possible D match to TRBD1 (6 bases). Germline V lookup: CDR1 DFQATT, CDR2 SNEGSKA (reference sequence). Trimming took off 3 bases at V and 6 bases at J, with 12 bases between the two ends. The length of the CDR3 is 13 residues. The CDR3 DNA reads TGCAGTGCTAGGGGACAAAATGCCAATGAGCAGTTCTTC. It is translated as CSARGQNANEQFF.

The rearrangement links TRBV20-1 to TRBJ2-1; 7 nucleotides align to TRBD2. The junction had 12 bases not matched to a gene; V was cut back by 0 bases and J by 4 bases. The CDR3 totals 17 residues. CDR1 is DFQATT, CDR2 SNEGSKA, per germline (reference sequence). The CDR3 DNA sequence: TGCAGTGCTAGAGATTTGTTTGGAGCGGGAAAGTACAATGAGCAGTTCTTC. Its translation is CSARDLFGAGKYNEQFF.

This clonotype was seen just once. This chain's CDR3 is CAWSVRQAFNSPLHF. The CDR3 coding sequence is TGTGCCTGGAGTGTAAGACAGGCCTTCAATTCACCCCTCCACTTT. The chain couples TRBV30 to TRBJ1-6, with TRBD1 as a possible D gene (6 bases). Deletions cut 0 bases from V and 7 bases from J, with 13 bases between. The CDR3 is 15 residues long. In germline, CDR1 is GTSNPN, CDR2 SVGIG (reference sequence).

The chain uses TRBV10-1 and TRBJ2-3; 7 bases fit TRBD2. The CDR3 loop spans 14 amino acids. Germline V CDR1 and CDR2: WNHNN, SYGVQD (reference sequence). Losses at the gene ends were 2 bases for V and 4 bases for J; bases not matched to a gene: 3. The CDR3 loop is CASSEALAADTQYF. The DNA of the CDR3 is TGCGCCAGCAGTGAGGCCCTAGCGGCAGATACGCAGTATTTT.

The V gene is TRBV6-1, the J gene TRBJ2-3, with 9 bases matching TRBD2. V was pared by 5 bases and J by 8 bases, with 2 bases of the junction left unmatched. Germline assignment: CDR1 MNHNS and CDR2 SASEGT. CDR3 length: 12 residues. CDR3 region: CASSPTSGTQYF. CDR3 DNA: TGTGCCAGCAGTCCGACTAGCGGTACGCAGTATTTT.

The chain couples TRBV20-1 to TRBJ1-2; D not resolved. The CDR3 loop spans 11 amino acids. Deletions cut 4 bases from V and 4 bases from J, with 7 bases between. In germline, CDR1 is DFQATT, CDR2 SNEGSKA (reference sequence). The CDR3 DNA reads as TGCAGTGCTAAGGAGACCTATGGCTACACCTTC. It is translated as CSAKETYGYTF.

The chain has TRBV7-9 and TRBJ2-2; 7 bases fit TRBD2. CDR3 length: 15 residues. CDR1 and CDR2 (germline): SEHNR, FQNEAQ (reference sequence). The V gene end was trimmed by 3 bases and the J gene end by 1 base; junction bases not matched to a gene: 2. CDR3: CASSFGTKNTGELFF. CDR3 bases: TGTGCCAGCAGCTTCGGGACTAAGAACACCGGGGAGCTGTTTTTT.

This clonotype was observed a few times. The chain recombines TRBV15 with TRBJ2-7; 9 bases match TRBD2. Germline assignment: CDR1 LNHNV and CDR2 YYDKDF (reference sequence). This CDR3 is 15 amino acids long. V dropped 0 bases and J dropped 10; count of bases not matched to a gene: 10. The chain's CDR3 is CATSRDEGLASKQYF. The CDR3 DNA reads as TGTGCCACCAGCAGAGATGAGGGACTAGCAAGTAAACAGTACTTC. Drawing the rest from reference TRBV15 and TRBJ2-7, the complete variable domain is DAMVIQNPRYQVTQFGKPVTLSCSQTLNHNVMYWYQQKSSQAPKLLFHYYDKDFNNEADTPDNFQSRRPNTSFCFLDIRSPGLGDTAMYLCATSRDEGLASKQYFGPGTRLTVT.